Each of the 14 T cell receptor beta chains below was sequenced from the same sample in a study of shared T cell receptors in the human thymus. Produced via immunoSEQ multiplex PCR; TCRdb's table is partial and in-frame only. The table records just under 550,000 clones, around 78% of them present only once. The sample was also linked to a second study, of human thymus T cells.

Sequencing was performed on thymocytes. These receptor sequences come from a boy younger than two with a congenital heart defect.

This rearrangement joins TRBV11-3 to TRBJ2-7; D unclear. The CDR3 consists of 13 residues. The germline gives CDR1 SGHNT, CDR2 YENEEA. V was cut by 4 bases and J by 1 base, with 8 bases left in between. CDR3: CASSSPGSYEQYF. The CDR3 DNA sequence: TGTGCCAGCAGCTCGCCAGGTTCCTACGAGCAGTACTTC.

The chain recombines TRBV19 with TRBJ2-1; the D gene is possibly TRBD2 (6 bases). Germline V lookup: CDR1 LNHDA, CDR2 SQIVND (reference sequence). V was shortened by 3 bases and J by 2 bases, with 17 bases between the two germline ends. The CDR3 contains 17 residues. CDR3 bases: TGTGCCAGTAGTATGTCCCCTGAGCGGGCAACCTACAATGAGCAGTTCTTC. Translation gives CASSMSPERATYNEQFF.

The chain recombines TRBV19 with TRBJ1-1; 11 nucleotides agree with TRBD1. This CDR3 comprises 16 residues. The germline CDR1 and CDR2 sequences are LNHDA and SQIVND (reference sequence). The trim removed 6 bases at V and 0 bases at J, leaving 6 bases unmatched. The chain's CDR3 is CASRDRGPGMNTEAFF. The DNA of the CDR3 is TGTGCCAGTAGGGACAGGGGGCCGGGCATGAACACTGAAGCTTTCTTT.

The V and J genes are TRBV5-1 and TRBJ1-4; 7 positions match TRBD1. Germline-derived CDR1 and CDR2 are SGHRS and YFSETQ. The junction had 3 bases not matched to a gene; V was cut back by 0 bases and J by 7 bases. This CDR3 has 14 amino acids. The CDR3 here is CASSLDRGPEKLFF. The CDR3 nucleotides are TGCGCCAGCAGCTTGGACAGGGGACCTGAAAAACTGTTTTTT. The whole variable domain, filled in from reference TRBV5-1 and TRBJ1-4, reads KAGVTQTPRYLIKTRGQQVTLSCSPISGHRSVSWYQQTPGQGLQFLFEYFSETQRNKGNFPGRFSGRQFSNSRSEMNVSTLELGDSALYLCASSLDRGPEKLFFGSGTQLSVL.

The chain uses TRBV6-6 and TRBJ2-1, with 8 nucleotides matching TRBD1. Germline CDR1 reads MNHNY; CDR2 reads SVGAGI (reference sequence). Unmatched junction bases numbered 10, after V lost 2 bases and J lost 7 bases. CDR3 length equals 16 residues. CDR3 nucleotide sequence: TGTGCCAGCAGTTACCAGGGGGCGCTTCCCCTAAATGAGCAGTTCTTC. Translating it yields CASSYQGALPLNEQFF.

The CDR3 coding sequence is TGTGCCAGCAGCGGAGCGGGAGCCCTCTACGAGCAGTACTTC. Protein product: CASSGAGALYEQYF. This rearrangement joins TRBV5-5 to TRBJ2-7, with 8 bases that match TRBD2. Per germline, CDR1 SGHKS and CDR2 YYEKEE (reference sequence). The CDR3 loop spans 14 amino acids. The V and J ends lost 4 bases and 3 bases, in that order; junction bases with no gene match: 6.

The chain has TRBV7-2 and TRBJ2-7; the D gene is possibly TRBD2 (5 bases). The V gene's germline CDR1 is SGHTA and CDR2 FQGNSA. V was pared by 0 bases and J by 0 bases, with 9 bases between. There are 15 residues in the CDR3. Here the CDR3 DNA reads TGTGCCAGCAGCTTAGCGGGAGCGATCTCCTACGAGCAGTACTTC. Amino acid sequence: CASSLAGAISYEQYF.

V usage is TRBV27 and J usage is TRBJ1-5, with D uncertain. This CDR3 has 16 amino acids. Germline V gives CDR1 MNHEY, CDR2 SMNVEV (reference sequence). With 0 bases removed from V and 2 bases from J, the gap between germline ends came to 11 bases. CDR3: CASSLSGREGNQPQHF. CDR3 in DNA: TGTGCCAGCAGTTTATCGGGGAGGGAAGGCAATCAGCCCCAGCATTTT.

This clone has just a few counts. The V gene is TRBV19, the J gene TRBJ2-1; 12 bases line up with TRBD2. This CDR3 comprises 23 residues. Trimming at V came to 3 bases and at J to 5 bases, leaving 26 bases not matched to a gene. From germline, CDR1 is LNHDA and CDR2 SQIVND (reference sequence). The DNA for the CDR3 is TGTGCCAGTAGTATGCGTGCTAGCGGGAGGGCCCCAGGAAGACAACTCACTAACAATGAGCAGTTCTTC. As protein: CASSMRASGRAPGRQLTNNEQFF.

The V and J genes are TRBV28 and TRBJ2-3, with 7 bases that match TRBD2. Germline assignment: CDR1 MDHEN and CDR2 SYDVKM. The CDR3 loop spans 15 amino acids. V gave up 5 bases and J gave up 1 base; unmatched junction bases: 6. The CDR3 protein is CASSTQRGRTDTQYF. DNA of the CDR3: TGTGCCAGCAGTACCCAGCGGGGTCGCACAGATACGCAGTATTTT. The whole variable domain, filled in from reference TRBV28 and TRBJ2-3, reads DVKVTQSSRYLVKRTGEKVFLECVQDMDHENMFWYRQDPGLGLRLIYFSYDVKMKEKGDIPEGYSVSREKKERFSLILESASTNQTSMYLCASSTQRGRTDTQYFGPGTRLTVL.

The sample holds a few counts of this clone. J is TRBJ2-1 and V is TRBV30; TRBD2 agrees at 8 bases. Losses at the gene ends were 2 bases for V and 2 bases for J; bases not matched to a gene: 14. The germline V gene has CDR1 GTSNPN and CDR2 SVGIG (reference sequence). The CDR3 length is 18 residues. The CDR3 loop is CAWSLPSKTSEAYNEQFF. CDR3 bases: TGTGCCTGGAGTCTCCCCAGTAAGACTAGCGAAGCCTACAATGAGCAGTTCTTC.

The genes are TRBV27 and TRBJ1-5; the match to TRBD1 covers 7 bases. The CDR3 totals 15 residues. The junction had 7 bases not matched to a gene; V was cut back by 3 bases and J by 5 bases. CDR1 and CDR2 (germline): MNHEY, SMNVEV (reference sequence). CDR3 sequence: CASSFLRQGHQPQHF. Written as DNA, the CDR3 is TGTGCCAGCAGTTTCCTGAGACAGGGCCATCAGCCCCAGCATTTT.

This clone appeared a few times. The chain couples TRBV19 to TRBJ1-2; TRBD1 matches 10 bases. V lost 7 bases and J lost 7; bases outside the gene matches: 9. The length of the CDR3 is 14 residues. The germline V gene encodes CDR1 LNHDA and CDR2 SQIVND (reference sequence). In nucleotides, the CDR3 is TGTGCCAGTATGGGGACAGGGGTGGCGATTGGCTACACCTTC. Protein: CASMGTGVAIGYTF.

The V and J genes are TRBV15 and TRBJ2-5; TRBD2 aligns across 10 bases. J was trimmed by 2 bases and V by 3 bases; bases with no gene match: 6. CDR3 length: 16 residues. Germline CDR1 reads LNHNV; CDR2 reads YYDKDF (reference sequence). CDR3 amino acids: CATSRDSGRGQETQYF. For the CDR3, the DNA is TGTGCCACCAGCAGGGACAGCGGGAGGGGGCAAGAGACCCAGTACTTC.